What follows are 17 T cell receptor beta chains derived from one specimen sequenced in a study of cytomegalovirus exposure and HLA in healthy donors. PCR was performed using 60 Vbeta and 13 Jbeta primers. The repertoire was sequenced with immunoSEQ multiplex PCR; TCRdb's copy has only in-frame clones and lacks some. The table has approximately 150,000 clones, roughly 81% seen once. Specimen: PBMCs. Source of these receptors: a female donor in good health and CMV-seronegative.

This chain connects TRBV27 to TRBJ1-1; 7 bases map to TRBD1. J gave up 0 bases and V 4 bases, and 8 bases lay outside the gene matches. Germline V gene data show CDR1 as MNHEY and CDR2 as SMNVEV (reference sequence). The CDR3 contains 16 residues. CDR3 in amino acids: CASSSPRGLMNTEAFF. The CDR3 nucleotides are TGTGCCAGCAGTTCTCCCAGGGGGTTGATGAACACTGAAGCTTTCTTT.

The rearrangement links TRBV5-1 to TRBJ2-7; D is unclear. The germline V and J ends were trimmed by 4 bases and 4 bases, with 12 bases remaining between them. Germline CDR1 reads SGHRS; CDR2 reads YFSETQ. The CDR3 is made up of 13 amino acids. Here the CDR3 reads CASSPDLKYEQYF. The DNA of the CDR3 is TGCGCCAGCAGCCCTGACTTAAAGTACGAGCAGTACTTC.

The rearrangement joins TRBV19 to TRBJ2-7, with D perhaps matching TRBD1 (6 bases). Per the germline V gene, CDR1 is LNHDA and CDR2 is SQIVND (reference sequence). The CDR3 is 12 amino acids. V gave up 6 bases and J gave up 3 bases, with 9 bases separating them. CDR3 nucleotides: TGTGCCAGTAGGGACAGTTACTACGAGCAGTACTTC. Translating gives CASRDSYYEQYF.

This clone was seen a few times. CDR3 in amino acids: CASSIQGANEKLFF. CDR3 sequence (DNA): TGCGCCAGCAGCATACAGGGGGCTAATGAAAAACTGTTTTTT. This chain uses TRBV5-1 with TRBJ1-4; 8 nucleotides line up with TRBD1. J was trimmed by 3 bases and V by 4 bases; bases with no gene match: 2. The CDR3 loop spans 14 amino acids. CDR1 SGHRS and CDR2 YFSETQ come from the germline V gene.

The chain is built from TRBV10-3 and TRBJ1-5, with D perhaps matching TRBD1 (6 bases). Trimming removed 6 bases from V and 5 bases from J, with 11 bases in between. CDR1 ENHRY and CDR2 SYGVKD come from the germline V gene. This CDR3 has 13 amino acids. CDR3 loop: CAIRNREDQPQHF. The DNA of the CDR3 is TGTGCCATCAGAAACAGGGAAGATCAGCCCCAGCATTTT.

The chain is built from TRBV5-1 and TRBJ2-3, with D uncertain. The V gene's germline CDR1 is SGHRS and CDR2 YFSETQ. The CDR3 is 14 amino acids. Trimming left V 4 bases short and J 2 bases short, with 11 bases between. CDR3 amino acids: CASSKASYTDTQYF. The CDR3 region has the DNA TGCGCCAGCAGCAAAGCGTCCTACACAGATACGCAGTATTTT.

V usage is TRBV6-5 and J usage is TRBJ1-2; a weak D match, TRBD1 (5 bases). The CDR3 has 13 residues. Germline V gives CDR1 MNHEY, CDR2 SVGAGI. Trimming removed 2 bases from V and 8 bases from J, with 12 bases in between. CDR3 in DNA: TGTGCCAGCAGTTACGGGACTCTGTGGGGCTACACCTTC. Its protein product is CASSYGTLWGYTF.

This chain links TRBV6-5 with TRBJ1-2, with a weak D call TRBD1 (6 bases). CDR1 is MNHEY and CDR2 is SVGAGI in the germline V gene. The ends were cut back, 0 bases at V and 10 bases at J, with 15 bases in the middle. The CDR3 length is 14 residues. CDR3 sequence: CASSYSIQGMYYTF. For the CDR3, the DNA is TGTGCCAGCAGTTACTCGATACAGGGAATGTACTACACCTTC.

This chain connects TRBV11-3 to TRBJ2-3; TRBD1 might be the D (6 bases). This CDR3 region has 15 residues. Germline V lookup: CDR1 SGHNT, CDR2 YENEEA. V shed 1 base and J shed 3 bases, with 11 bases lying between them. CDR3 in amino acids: CASSLAGAETDTQYF. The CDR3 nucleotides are TGTGCCAGCAGCTTAGCAGGGGCAGAGACAGATACGCAGTATTTT.

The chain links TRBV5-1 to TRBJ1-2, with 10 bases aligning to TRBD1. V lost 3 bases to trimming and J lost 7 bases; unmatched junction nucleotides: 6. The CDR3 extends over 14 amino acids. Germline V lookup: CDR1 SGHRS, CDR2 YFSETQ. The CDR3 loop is CASSSDRGQLGYTF. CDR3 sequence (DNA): TGCGCCAGCAGCTCTGACAGGGGGCAACTTGGCTACACCTTC.

This chain's CDR3 is CASSRDRADYGYTF. The CDR3, as DNA: TGTGCCAGCAGCAGGGACAGGGCAGACTATGGCTACACCTTC. The rearrangement uses TRBV7-9 and TRBJ1-2; 9 bases agree with TRBD1. The length of the CDR3 is 14 residues. Germline V gene data show CDR1 as SEHNR and CDR2 as FQNEAQ (reference sequence). The trim removed 5 bases at V and 3 bases at J, leaving 4 bases unmatched.

CDR3 bases: TGTGCCAGCAGCGTAGGAACAGCCCAAGAGACCCAGTACTTC. Amino acids: CASSVGTAQETQYF. The chain is built from TRBV9 and TRBJ2-5; D unclear. The CDR3 totals 14 residues. V was clipped by 0 bases and J by 1 base, with 7 bases between them. In germline, CDR1 is SGDLS, CDR2 YYNGEE.

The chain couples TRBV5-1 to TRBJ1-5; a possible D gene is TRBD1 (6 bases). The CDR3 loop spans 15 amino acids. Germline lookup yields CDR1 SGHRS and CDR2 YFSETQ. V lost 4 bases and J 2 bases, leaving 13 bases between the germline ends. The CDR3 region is CASSPDSARNQPQHF. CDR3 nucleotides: TGCGCCAGCAGCCCGGACAGCGCGCGCAATCAGCCCCAGCATTTT.

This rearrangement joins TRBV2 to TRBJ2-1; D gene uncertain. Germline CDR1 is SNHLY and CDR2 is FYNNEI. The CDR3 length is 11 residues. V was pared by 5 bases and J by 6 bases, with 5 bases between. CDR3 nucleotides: TGTGCCAGCAGTCAATTCAATGAGCAGTTCTTC. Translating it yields CASSQFNEQFF.

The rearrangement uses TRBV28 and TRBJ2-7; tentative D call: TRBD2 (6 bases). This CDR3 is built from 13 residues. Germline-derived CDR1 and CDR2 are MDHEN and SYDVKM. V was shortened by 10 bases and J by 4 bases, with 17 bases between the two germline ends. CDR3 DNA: TGTGCCACCGGGGAGGACCCCTCTTACGAGCAGTACTTC. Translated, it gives CATGEDPSYEQYF.

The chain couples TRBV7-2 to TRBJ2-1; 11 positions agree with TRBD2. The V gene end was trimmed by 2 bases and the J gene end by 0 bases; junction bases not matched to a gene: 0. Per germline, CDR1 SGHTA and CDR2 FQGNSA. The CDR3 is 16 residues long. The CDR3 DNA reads TGTGCCAGCAGCTTACTAGCGGGGGGCTCCTACAATGAGCAGTTCTTC. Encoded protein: CASSLLAGGSYNEQFF.

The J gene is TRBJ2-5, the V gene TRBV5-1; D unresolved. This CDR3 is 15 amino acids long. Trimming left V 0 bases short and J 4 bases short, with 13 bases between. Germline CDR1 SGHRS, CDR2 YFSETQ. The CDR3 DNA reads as TGCGCCAGCAGCTTGGACGGTAGAATTACAGAGACCCAGTACTTC. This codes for CASSLDGRITETQYF.